The source of this T cell receptor (beta chain) is a study of blood T cell repertoires in COVID-19. Study details: From the United States, Italy and Spain came samples of acute and convalescent COVID-19. T cells, B-cell-depleted T cells, or PBMCs supplied cDNA or gDNA.

The germline CDR1 and CDR2 sequences are SGHVS and FQNEAQ. The V gene end was trimmed by 0 bases and the J gene end by 8 bases; junction bases not matched to a gene: 3. CDR3 size: 13 residues. Libraries were prepared by immunoSEQ multiplex PCR; TCRdb keeps only in-frame clonotypes and omits some of them. The sample gives about 250,000 clones, almost 90% of which show up once; 2.1% is in the top ten. Seattle's enrolled individuals joined amid active infection and were then monitored longitudinally. The sequence came from an older woman with COVID-19, enrolled during active disease. The sample comprised peripheral blood. The genes are TRBV7-8 and TRBJ1-2, with 7 bases that match TRBD1. The CDR3: CASSLATGKGYTF. The CDR3 DNA reads as TGTGCCAGCAGCTTAGCGACAGGGAAGGGCTACACCTTC.